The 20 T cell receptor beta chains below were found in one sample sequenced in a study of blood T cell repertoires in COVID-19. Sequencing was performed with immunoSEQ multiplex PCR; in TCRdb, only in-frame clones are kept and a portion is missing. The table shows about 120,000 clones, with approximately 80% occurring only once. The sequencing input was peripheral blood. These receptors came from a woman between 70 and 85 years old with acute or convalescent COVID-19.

CDR3 DNA: TGTGCCAGCACCACTACCGGGACACCCTACCCCAACATTCAGTACTTC. Protein sequence: CASTTTGTPYPNIQYF. The J gene is TRBJ2-4, the V gene TRBV27, with D maybe TRBD1 (6 bases). Germline values: CDR1 MNHEY, CDR2 SMNVEV (reference sequence). CDR3 length equals 16 residues. V lost 7 bases to trimming and J lost 7 bases, with 23 bases between them.

CDR3 in amino acids: CASSPPPLLTIYF. The CDR3 DNA is TGTGCCAGCAGCCCACCCCCCTTACTCACCATATATTTT. This sequence joins TRBV11-2 and TRBJ1-3; D uncertain. The V end was cut by 5 bases, the J end by 9 bases, with 14 bases between. This CDR3 region has 13 residues. Per the germline V gene, CDR1 is SGHAT and CDR2 is FQNNGV. The full variable domain, rest sourced from reference TRBV11-2 and TRBJ1-3, is EAGVAQSPRYKIIEKRQSVAFWCNPISGHATLYWYQQILGQGPKLLIQFQNNGVVDDSQLPKDRFSAERLKGVDSTLKIQPAKLEDSAVYLCASSPPPLLTIYFGEGSWLTVV.

CDR3 sequence (DNA): TGTGCATCTAGCGGGGGGGCCCAGGAGACCCAGTACTTC. Translated: CASSGGAQETQYF. The genes are TRBV24-1 and TRBJ2-5; TRBD2 matches at 12 bases. CDR3 size: 13 residues. Looked up from germline, CDR1 is KGHDR and CDR2 is SFDVKD.

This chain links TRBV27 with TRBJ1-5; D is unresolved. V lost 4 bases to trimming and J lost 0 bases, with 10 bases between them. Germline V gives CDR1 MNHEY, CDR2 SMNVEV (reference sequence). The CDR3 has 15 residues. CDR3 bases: TGTGCCAGCAGTTATTCGGTCTATAGCAATCAGCCCCAGCATTTT. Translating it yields CASSYSVYSNQPQHF.

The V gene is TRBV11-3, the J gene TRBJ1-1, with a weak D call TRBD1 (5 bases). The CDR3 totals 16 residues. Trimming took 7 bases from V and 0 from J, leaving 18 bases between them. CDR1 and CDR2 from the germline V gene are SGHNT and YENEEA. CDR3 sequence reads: CASTRGDGRLNTEAFF. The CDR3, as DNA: TGTGCCAGCACCCGAGGGGACGGGAGACTGAACACTGAAGCTTTCTTT. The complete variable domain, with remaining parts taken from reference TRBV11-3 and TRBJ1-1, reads EAGVVQSPRYKIIEKKQPVAFWCNPISGHNTLYWYLQNLGQGPELLIRYENEEAVDDSQLPKDRFSAERLKGVDSTLKIQPAELGDSAVYLCASTRGDGRLNTEAFFGQGTRLTVV.

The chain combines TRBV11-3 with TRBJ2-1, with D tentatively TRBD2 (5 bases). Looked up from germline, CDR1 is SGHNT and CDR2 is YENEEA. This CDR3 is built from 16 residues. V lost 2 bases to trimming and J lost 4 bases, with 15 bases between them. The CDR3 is CASSLSIGRGYNEQFF. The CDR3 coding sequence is TGTGCCAGCAGCTTAAGTATAGGACGGGGATACAATGAGCAGTTCTTC. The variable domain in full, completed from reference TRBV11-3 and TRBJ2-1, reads EAGVVQSPRYKIIEKKQPVAFWCNPISGHNTLYWYLQNLGQGPELLIRYENEEAVDDSQLPKDRFSAERLKGVDSTLKIQPAELGDSAVYLCASSLSIGRGYNEQFFGPGTRLTVL.

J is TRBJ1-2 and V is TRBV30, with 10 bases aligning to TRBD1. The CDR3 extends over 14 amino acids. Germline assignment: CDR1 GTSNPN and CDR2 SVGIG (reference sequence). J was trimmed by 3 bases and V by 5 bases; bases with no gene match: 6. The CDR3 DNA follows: TGTGCCTGGGGAAGGACAGGGGGAGACTATGGCTACACCTTC. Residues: CAWGRTGGDYGYTF.

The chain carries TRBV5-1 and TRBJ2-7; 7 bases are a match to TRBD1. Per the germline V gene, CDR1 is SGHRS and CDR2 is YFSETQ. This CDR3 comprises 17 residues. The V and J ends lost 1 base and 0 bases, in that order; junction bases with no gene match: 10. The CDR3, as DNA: TGCGCCAGCAGCTTGAGGACCAGGGGACAGAGCTCCTACGAGCAGTACTTC. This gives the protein CASSLRTRGQSSYEQYF.

CDR3 sequence reads: CASSPGTLFGYTF. CDR3 DNA: TGTGCCAGCAGTCCCGGGACATTGTTTGGCTACACCTTC. The chain combines TRBV6-2 or TRBV6-3 with TRBJ1-2; tentative D call: TRBD1 (6 bases). The CDR3 sequence is 13 residues long. The ends were cut back, 5 bases at V and 7 bases at J, with 14 bases in the middle. Germline CDR1 and CDR2: MNHEY and SVGEGT.

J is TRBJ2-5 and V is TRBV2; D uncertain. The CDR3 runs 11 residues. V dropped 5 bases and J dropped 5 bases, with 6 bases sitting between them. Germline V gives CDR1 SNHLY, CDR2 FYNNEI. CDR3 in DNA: TGTGCCAGCAGTAGCCGGGAGACCCAGTACTTC. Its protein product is CASSSRETQYF.

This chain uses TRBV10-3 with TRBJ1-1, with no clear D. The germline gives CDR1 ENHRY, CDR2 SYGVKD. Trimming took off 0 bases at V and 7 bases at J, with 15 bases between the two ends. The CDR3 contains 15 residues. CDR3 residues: CAISESKGKSGEAFF. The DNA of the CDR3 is TGTGCCATCAGTGAGTCGAAGGGTAAGAGCGGTGAAGCTTTCTTT.

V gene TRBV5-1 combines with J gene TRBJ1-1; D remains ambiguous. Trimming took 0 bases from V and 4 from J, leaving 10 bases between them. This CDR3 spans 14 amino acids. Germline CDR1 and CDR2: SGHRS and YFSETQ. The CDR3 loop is CASSLAPGSTEAFF. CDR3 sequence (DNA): TGCGCCAGCAGCTTGGCCCCGGGTAGCACTGAAGCTTTCTTT.

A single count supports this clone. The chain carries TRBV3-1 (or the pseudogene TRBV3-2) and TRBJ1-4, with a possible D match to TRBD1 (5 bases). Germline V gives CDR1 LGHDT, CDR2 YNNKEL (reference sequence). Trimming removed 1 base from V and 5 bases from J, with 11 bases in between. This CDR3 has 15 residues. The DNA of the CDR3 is TGTGCCAGCAGCCAAGCGACATGGGGCAATGAAAAACTGTTTTTT. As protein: CASSQATWGNEKLFF.

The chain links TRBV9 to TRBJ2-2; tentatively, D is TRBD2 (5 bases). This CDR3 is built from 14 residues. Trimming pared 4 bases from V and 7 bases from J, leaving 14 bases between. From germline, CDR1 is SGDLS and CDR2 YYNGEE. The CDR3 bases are TGTGCCAGCAGCCCCCAAGTTGCGGGCGGGGAGCTGTTTTTT. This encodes CASSPQVAGGELFF.

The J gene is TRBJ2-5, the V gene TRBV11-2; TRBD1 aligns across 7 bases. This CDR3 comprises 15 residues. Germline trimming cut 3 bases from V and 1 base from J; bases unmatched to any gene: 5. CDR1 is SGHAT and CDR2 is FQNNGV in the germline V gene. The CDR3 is CASSFGAGGQETQYF. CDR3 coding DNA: TGTGCCAGCAGCTTCGGGGCAGGGGGCCAAGAGACCCAGTACTTC.

The CDR3 loop reads CASSWVRGTDTQYF. The CDR3 DNA sequence: TGTGCCAGCAGCTGGGTCAGGGGCACAGATACGCAGTATTTT. The chain carries TRBV5-6 and TRBJ2-3, with D perhaps matching TRBD1 (5 bases). This CDR3 comprises 14 residues. Germline CDR1 is SGHDT and CDR2 is YYEEEE. V gave up 3 bases and J gave up 1 base, with 9 bases separating them.

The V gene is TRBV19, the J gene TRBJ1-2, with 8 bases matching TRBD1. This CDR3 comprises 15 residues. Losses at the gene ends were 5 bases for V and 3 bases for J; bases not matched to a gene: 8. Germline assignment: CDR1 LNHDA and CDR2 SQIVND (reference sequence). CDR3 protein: CASSAWTGLDYGYTF. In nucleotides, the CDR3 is TGTGCCAGTAGTGCTTGGACAGGGTTGGACTATGGCTACACCTTC.

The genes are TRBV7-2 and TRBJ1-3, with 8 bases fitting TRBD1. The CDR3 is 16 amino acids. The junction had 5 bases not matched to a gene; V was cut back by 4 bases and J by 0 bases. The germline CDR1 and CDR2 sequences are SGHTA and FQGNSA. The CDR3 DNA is TGTGCCAGCAGCTCCCACGGACAGGGCTCTGGAAACACCATATATTTT. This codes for CASSSHGQGSGNTIYF. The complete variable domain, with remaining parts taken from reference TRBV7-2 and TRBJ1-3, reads GAGVSQSPSNKVTEKGKDVELRCDPISGHTALYWYRQSLGQGLEFLIYFQGNSAPDKSGLPSDRFSAERTGGSVSTLTIQRTQQEDSAVYLCASSSHGQGSGNTIYFGEGSWLTVV.

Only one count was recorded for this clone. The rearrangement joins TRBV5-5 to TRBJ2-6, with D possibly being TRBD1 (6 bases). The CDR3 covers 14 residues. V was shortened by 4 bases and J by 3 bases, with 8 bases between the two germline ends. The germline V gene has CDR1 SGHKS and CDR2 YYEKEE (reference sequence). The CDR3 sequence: CASSEGVGANVLTF. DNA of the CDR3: TGTGCCAGCAGCGAGGGGGTTGGGGCCAACGTCCTGACTTTC.

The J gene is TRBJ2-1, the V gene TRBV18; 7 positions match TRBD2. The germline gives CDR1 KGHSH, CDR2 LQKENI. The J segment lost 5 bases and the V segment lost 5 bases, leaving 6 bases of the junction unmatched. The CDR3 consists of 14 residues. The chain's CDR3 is CASSDSGEHNEQFF. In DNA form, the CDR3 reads TGTGCCAGCTCAGACAGCGGGGAGCACAATGAGCAGTTCTTC.